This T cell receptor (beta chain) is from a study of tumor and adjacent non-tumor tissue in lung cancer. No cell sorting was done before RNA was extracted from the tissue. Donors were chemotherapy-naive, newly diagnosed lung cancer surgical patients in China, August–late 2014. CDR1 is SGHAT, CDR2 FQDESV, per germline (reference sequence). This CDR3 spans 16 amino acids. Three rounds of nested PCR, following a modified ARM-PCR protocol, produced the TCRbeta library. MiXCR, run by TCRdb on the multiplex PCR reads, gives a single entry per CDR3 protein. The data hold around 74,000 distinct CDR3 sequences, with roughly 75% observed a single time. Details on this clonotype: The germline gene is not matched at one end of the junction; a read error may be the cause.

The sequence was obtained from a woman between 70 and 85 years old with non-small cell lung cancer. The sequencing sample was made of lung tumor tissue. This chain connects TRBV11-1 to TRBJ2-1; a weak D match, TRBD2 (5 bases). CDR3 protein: CASILSFSGSRYEQFF. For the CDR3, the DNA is TGTGCCAGCATCTTATCGTTTAGTGGGAGTAGGTATGAGCAGTTCTTC.